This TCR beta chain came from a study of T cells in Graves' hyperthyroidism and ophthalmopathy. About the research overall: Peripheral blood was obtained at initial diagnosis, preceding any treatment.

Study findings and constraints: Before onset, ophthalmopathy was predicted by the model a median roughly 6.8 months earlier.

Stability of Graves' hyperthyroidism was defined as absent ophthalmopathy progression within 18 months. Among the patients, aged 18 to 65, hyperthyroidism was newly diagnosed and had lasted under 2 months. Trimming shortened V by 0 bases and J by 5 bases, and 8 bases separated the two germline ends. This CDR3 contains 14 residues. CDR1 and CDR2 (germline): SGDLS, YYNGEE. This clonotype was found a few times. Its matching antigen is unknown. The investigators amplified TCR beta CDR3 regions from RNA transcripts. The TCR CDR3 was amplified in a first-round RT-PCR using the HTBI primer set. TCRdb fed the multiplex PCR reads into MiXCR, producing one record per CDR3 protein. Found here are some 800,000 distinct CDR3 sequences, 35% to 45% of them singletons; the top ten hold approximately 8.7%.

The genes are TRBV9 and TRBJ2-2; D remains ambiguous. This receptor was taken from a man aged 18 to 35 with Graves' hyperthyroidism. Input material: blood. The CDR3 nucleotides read TGTGCCAGCAGCGTAGTGGATGCAACCGGGGAGCTGTTTTTT. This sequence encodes CASSVVDATGELFF.